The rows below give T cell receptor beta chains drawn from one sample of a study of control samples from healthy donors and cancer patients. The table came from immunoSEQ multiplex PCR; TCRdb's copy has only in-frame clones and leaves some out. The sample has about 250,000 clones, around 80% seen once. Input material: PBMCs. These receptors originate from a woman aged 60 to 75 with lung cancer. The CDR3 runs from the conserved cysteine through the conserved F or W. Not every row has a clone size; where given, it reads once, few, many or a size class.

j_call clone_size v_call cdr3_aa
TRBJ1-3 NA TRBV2 CASIIDSGNTIYF
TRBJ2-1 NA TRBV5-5 CASSRTGSHNEQFF
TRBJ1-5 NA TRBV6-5 CASTRGEGNQPQHF
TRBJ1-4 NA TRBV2 CASSEIPQGGEKLFF
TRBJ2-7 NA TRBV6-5 CASSKQGYEQYF
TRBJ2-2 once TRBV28 CASSSPHRGNTGELFF
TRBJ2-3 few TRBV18 CASSPSRTGGADTQYF
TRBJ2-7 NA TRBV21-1 CASQRVLGASYEQYF
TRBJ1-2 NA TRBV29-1 CSARTGHGYTF
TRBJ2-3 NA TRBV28 CASRLAGAINTQYF
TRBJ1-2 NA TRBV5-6 CASSLVQNGYTF
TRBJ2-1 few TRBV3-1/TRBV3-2 CASIRGESQFF
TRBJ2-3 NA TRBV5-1 CASRTSGGLTDTQYF
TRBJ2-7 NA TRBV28 CASSLVTQGAREQYF
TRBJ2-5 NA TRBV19 CASKERGLQETQYF
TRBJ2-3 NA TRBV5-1 CASRWGWDTQYF
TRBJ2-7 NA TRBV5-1 CASSRTGTAYEQYF
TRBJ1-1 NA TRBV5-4 CASSSDRGMNTEAFF
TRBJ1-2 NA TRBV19 CASSQGIYGYTF
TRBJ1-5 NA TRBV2 CASGTDFNQPQHF
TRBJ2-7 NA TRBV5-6 CASGRDSSYEQYF
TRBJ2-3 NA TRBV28 CASSPHLAGGGDTQYF
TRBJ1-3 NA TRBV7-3 CASSLTGGGNTIYF
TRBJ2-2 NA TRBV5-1 CASSWETEAGELFF
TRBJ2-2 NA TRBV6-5 CASSYRGAGELFF
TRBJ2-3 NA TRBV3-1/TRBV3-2 CASSYVAGGNTDTQYF
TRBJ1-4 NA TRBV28 CASRDRGEKLFF
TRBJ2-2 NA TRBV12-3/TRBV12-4 CASSLMGAGELFF
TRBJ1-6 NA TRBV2 CASTQGYSNSPLHF
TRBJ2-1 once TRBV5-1 CASSLMGTRDNEQFF
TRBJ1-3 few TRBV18 CASSPGQLSGNTIYF
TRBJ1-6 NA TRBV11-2 CASSLGGQANSPLHF
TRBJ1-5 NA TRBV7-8 CASSLSRTLSNQPQHF
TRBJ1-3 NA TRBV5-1 CASSLGFLSSGNTIYF
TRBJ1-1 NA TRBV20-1 CSASEAGLNTEAFF
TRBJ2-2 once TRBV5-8 CASSQRMAGNTGELFF
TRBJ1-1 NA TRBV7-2 CASSYQFEAFF
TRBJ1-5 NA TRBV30 CAWSQGSNQPQHF
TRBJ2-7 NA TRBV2 CASSGARDRSYEQYF
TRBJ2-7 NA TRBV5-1 CASSLGGSSSYEQYF
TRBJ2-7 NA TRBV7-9 CASSLWQSTGYVDEQYF
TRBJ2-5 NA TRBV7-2 CASSLLRQETQYF
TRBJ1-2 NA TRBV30 CAWSVDRAGYTF
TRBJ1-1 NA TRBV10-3 CAISESRNTEAFF
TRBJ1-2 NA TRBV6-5 CASSHDRGYGYTF
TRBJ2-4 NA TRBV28 CASSSGALAKNIQYF
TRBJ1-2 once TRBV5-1 CASSFRVKDYGYTF
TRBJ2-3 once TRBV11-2 CASSSEGAGTDTQYF
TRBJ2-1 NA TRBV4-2 CASSQETLAGVASVTYNEQFF
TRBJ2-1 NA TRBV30 CAWSLTGTSLAEQFF
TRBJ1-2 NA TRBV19 CASSIGPDSSPYTF
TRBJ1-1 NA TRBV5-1 CASSLTGRGNTEAFF
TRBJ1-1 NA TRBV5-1 CASSLRVTMNTEAFF
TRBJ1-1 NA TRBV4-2 CASSQEGTVNTEAFF
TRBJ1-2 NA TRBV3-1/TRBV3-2 CASSLLDSHGYTF
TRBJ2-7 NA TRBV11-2 CASSLPGGREQYF
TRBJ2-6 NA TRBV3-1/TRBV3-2 CASSQAPGTSSGANVLTF
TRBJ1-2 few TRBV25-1 CASRYGDYGYTF
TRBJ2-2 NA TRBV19 CASSHQGSTGELFF